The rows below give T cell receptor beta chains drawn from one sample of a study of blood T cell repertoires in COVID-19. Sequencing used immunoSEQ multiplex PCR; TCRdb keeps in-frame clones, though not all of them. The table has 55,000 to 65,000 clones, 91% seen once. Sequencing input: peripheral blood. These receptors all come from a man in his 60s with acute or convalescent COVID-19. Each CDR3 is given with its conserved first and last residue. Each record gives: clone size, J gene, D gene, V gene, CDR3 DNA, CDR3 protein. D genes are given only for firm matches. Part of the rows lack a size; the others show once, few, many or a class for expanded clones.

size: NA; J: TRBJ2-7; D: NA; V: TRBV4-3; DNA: TGCGCCAGCAGCCAAGATCAGGAGGGAAGAGGGGGCGAAGAGCAGTACTTC; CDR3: CASSQDQEGRGGEEQYF
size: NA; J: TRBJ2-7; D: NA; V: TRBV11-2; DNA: TGTGCCAGCAGCAACCGGATCCGAGGTAGCCACGAGCAGTACTTC; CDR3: CASSNRIRGSHEQYF
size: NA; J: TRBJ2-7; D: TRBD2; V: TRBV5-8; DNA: TGTGCCAGCAGCCCCGGGACTAGAATACTCTACGAGCAGTACTTC; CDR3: CASSPGTRILYEQYF
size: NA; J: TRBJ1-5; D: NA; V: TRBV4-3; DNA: TGCGCCAGCAGCCAAGATCCCAGGCGCAATCAGCCCCAGCATTTT; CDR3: CASSQDPRRNQPQHF
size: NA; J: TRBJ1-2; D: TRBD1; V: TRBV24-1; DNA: TGTGCCACCAGTGACCCCGGGACAGTTAACTATGGCTACACCTTC; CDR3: CATSDPGTVNYGYTF
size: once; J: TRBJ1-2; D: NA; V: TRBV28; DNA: TGTGCCAGCAGTTTAGGGGCCATCTATGGCTACACCTTC; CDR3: CASSLGAIYGYTF
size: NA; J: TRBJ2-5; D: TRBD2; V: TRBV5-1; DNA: TGCGCCAGCAGACTAGCGGGAGGAAGTATGGAGACCCAGTACTTC; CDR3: CASRLAGGSMETQYF
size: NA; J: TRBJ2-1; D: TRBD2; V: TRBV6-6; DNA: TGTGCCAGCAGCCTCCTAGCGGGCCTTAACAATGAGCAGTTCTTC; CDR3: CASSLLAGLNNEQFF
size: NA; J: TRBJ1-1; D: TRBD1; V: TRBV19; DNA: TGTGCCAGTAGGGGACAGGTCAGTTGGACTGAAGCTTTCTTT; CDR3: CASRGQVSWTEAFF
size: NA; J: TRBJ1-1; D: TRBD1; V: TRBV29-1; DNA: TGCAGCGTAACCCGGGGACAGTTAAACACTGAAGCTTTCTTT; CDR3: CSVTRGQLNTEAFF
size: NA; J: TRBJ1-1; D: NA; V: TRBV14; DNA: TGTGCCAGCAGCCGGAATCAGGGCACTGAAGCTTTCTTT; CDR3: CASSRNQGTEAFF
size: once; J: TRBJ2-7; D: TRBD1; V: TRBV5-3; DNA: TGTGCCAGCGGACAGGGGCCTGGCGAGCAGTACTTC; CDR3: CASGQGPGEQYF
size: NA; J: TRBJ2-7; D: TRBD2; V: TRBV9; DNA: TGTGCCAGCAGCGTAGAACTAGCGGGAGTCTACGAGCAGTACTTC; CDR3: CASSVELAGVYEQYF
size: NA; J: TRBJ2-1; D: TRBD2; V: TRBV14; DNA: TGTGCCAGCAGCCAAGGCGGGAGGGCCGGCAATGAGCAGTTCTTC; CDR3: CASSQGGRAGNEQFF
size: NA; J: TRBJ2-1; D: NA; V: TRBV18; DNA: TGTGCCAGCTCACTGATAGCGGCAATCTTGCGCTATGAGCAGTTCTTC; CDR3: CASSLIAAILRYEQFF
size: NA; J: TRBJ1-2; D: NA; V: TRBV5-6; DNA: TGTGCCAGCAGCTTGGCCATTAAGAGGGAAATGGACTATGGCTACACCTTC; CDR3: CASSLAIKREMDYGYTF
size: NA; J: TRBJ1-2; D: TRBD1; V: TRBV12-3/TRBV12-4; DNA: TGTGCCAGCAGTTTTGAGGGGGCGAGTGGCTACACCTTC; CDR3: CASSFEGASGYTF
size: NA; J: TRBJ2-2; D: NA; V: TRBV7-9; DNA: TGTGCCAGCAGCTTAGCGGGACTCCACACCGGGGAGCTGTTTTTT; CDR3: CASSLAGLHTGELFF
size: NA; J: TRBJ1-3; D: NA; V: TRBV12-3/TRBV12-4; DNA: TGTGCCAGCAGTTTGCAGTCTGGAAACACCATATATTTT; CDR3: CASSLQSGNTIYF
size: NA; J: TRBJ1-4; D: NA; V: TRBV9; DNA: TGTGCCAGCAGCGGCACAGCAGGTGTTAATGAAAAACTGTTTTTT; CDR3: CASSGTAGVNEKLFF
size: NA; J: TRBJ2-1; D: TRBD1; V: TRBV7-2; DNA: TGTGCCAGCAGCCTGGGACAGGGTACTTCCAATGAGCAGTTCTTC; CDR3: CASSLGQGTSNEQFF
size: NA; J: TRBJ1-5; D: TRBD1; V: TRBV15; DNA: TGTGCCACCAGCAGGTCACAACGACAGGGGGCGTACAATCAGCCCCAGCATTTT; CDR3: CATSRSQRQGAYNQPQHF
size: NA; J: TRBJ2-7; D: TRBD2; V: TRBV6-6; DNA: TGTGCCAGCAGCCTGGGGCTAGCGGCCTCCTACGAGCAGTACTTC; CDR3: CASSLGLAASYEQYF
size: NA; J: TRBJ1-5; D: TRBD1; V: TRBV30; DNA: TGTGCCTGGGCCATACAGGGGCTCAAGAATCAGCCCCAGCATTTT; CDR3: CAWAIQGLKNQPQHF
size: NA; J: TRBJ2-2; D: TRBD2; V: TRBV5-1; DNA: TGCGCCAGCAGCTTGGCCAGTTTGGCTAGCGGGTCGGAGCTGTTTTTT; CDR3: CASSLASLASGSELFF
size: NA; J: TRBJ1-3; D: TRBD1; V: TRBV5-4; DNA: TGTGCCAGCAGCGCGGGACAGAATAGTGGAAACACCATATATTTT; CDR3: CASSAGQNSGNTIYF
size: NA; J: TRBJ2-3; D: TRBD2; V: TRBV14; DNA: TGTGCCAGCAGCCAAGCCTCGGGACTAGGGGGATCAGGGCAGTATTTT; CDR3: CASSQASGLGGSGQYF
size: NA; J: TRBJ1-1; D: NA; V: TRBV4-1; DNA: TGCGCCAGCAGCCAGCAGGGAACGAACACTGAAGCTTTCTTT; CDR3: CASSQQGTNTEAFF
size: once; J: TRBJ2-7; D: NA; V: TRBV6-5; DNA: TGTGCCAGCAGGAGAGCAGGGGCTCACGAGCAGTACTTC; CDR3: CASRRAGAHEQYF
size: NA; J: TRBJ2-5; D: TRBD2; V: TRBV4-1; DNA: TGCGCCAGCAGCCAAGAGACTTGGACGGGAGGTCAGACCCAGTACTTC; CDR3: CASSQETWTGGQTQYF
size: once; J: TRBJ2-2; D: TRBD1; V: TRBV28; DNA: TGTGCCAGCAGTTCATCGGGACAGGGCGAGCTGTTTTTT; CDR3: CASSSSGQGELFF
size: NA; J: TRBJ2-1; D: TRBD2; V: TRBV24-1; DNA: TGTGCCACCAGTGATCCGGGAGGGCCTGACAATGAGCAGTTCTTC; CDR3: CATSDPGGPDNEQFF
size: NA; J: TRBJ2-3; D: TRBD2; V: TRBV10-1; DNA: TGCGCCAGCAGTCCTCCGGGACTAGCGGGCGAAACAGATACGCAGTATTTT; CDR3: CASSPPGLAGETDTQYF
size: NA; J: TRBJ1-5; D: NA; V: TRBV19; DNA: TGTGCCAGTAGTATGCAGGGGATAAATCAGCCCCAGCATTTT; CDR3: CASSMQGINQPQHF
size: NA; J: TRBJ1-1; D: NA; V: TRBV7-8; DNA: TGTGCCAGCAGCTTGCAGGCAGAAACTGAAGCTTTCTTT; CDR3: CASSLQAETEAFF
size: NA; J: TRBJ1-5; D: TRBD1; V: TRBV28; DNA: TGTGCCAGCAGTCCCCCGACAGGGGGCCCGCAGCCCCAGCATTTT; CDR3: CASSPPTGGPQPQHF
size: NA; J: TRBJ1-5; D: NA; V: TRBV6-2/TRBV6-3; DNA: TGTGCCAGCAGTTACTCGATGGGGGCAGGTAGCAATCAGCCCCAGCATTTT; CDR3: CASSYSMGAGSNQPQHF
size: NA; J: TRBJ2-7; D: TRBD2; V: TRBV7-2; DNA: TGTGCCAGCAGCTTAGAAGGGACTAGCAGATCCTACGAGCAGTACTTC; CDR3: CASSLEGTSRSYEQYF